A selection of T cell receptor beta chains follows, all from one sample in a study of CD8+CD57+ T cells in acquired aplastic anemia. TCRdb processed the reads anew with MiXCR; each CDR3 protein has one entry. The sample consists of about 180,000 distinct CDR3 sequences, around half of them appearing once. Input material: sorted CD4+, CD8+, or CD8+CD57+ T cells (not recorded which) from PBMCs. The receptors here all came from a human donor in good health. The CDR3 runs from the conserved cysteine through the conserved F or W. Each record gives: D gene, J gene, V gene, clone size, CDR3 protein, CDR3 DNA. A D gene is named only where the DNA matches it firmly. For some rows the clone size is stated as once, few or many, or as a class when expanded; others skip it.

>NA|TRBJ2-7|TRBV9|many
CASSVGTGEQYF
TGTGCCAGCAGCGTAGGTACGGGGGAGCAGTACTTC
>NA|TRBJ1-4|TRBV6-1|NA
CASSEARGATNEKLFF
TGTGCCAGCAGTGAAGCAAGGGGTGCAACTAATGAAAAACTGTTTTTT
>TRBD1|TRBJ2-7|TRBV6-1|many
CASSRLGTASYEQYF
TGTGCCAGCAGCAGACTCGGGACAGCCTCCTACGAGCAGTACTTC
>NA|TRBJ2-3|TRBV5-1|many
CASSENTDTQYF
TGCGCCAGCAGCGAAAACACAGATACGCAGTATTTT
>NA|TRBJ1-5|TRBV20-1|NA
CSATFNGAGNQPQHF
TGCAGTGCTACATTTAACGGGGCAGGCAATCAGCCCCAGCATTTT
>TRBD1|TRBJ2-3|TRBV4-1|many
CASSKQGEDTQYF
TGCGCCAGCAGCAAACAGGGGGAAGATACGCAGTATTTT
>NA|TRBJ2-2|TRBV24-1|few
CATSDIDLPGELFF
TGTGCCACCAGTGATATTGACCTCCCCGGGGAGCTGTTTTTT
>TRBD2|TRBJ2-5|TRBV19|many
CASTTTSGATETQYF
TGTGCCAGTACAACGACTAGCGGGGCAACAGAGACCCAGTACTTC
>NA|TRBJ2-5|TRBV12-3/TRBV12-4|NA
CASRDPAQETQYF
TGTGCCAGCAGGGACCCGGCCCAAGAGACCCAGTACTTC
>NA|TRBJ1-6|TRBV25-1|NA
CASIGGGLSPLHF
TGTGCCAGCATAGGGGGGGGGCTTTCACCCCTCCACTTT
>TRBD1|TRBJ2-5|TRBV18|NA
CASSGQGVQETQYF
TGTGCCAGCTCGGGACAGGGGGTTCAAGAGACCCAGTACTTC
>NA|TRBJ2-7|TRBV12-3/TRBV12-4|once
CASILRASYEQYF
TGTGCCAGCATCCTCAGGGCCTCCTACGAGCAGTACTTC
>TRBD1|TRBJ1-4|TRBV25-1|many
CASSVAGTGANEKLFF
TGTGCCAGCAGTGTGGCCGGGACAGGGGCTAATGAAAAACTGTTTTTT
>NA|TRBJ2-7|TRBV5-1|many
CASSLGGGEQYF
TGCGCCAGCAGCTTGGGGGGTGGCGAGCAGTACTTC
>TRBD2|TRBJ2-2|TRBV10-2|many
CASSESASGKPGELFF
TGCGCCAGCAGTGAGTCGGCTAGCGGGAAGCCCGGGGAGCTGTTTTTT
>TRBD1|TRBJ2-3|TRBV2|few
CASTQGALTDTQYF
TGTGCCAGCACCCAGGGGGCGCTCACAGATACGCAGTATTTT
>TRBD1|TRBJ2-1|TRBV2|few
CASSGQGTYEQFF
TGTGCCAGCTCGGGACAGGGGACATACGAGCAGTTCTTC
>NA|TRBJ2-3|TRBV7-2|NA
CASSLAGHTDTQYF
TGTGCCAGCAGCTTAGCCGGACACACAGATACGCAGTATTTT
>TRBD2|TRBJ2-7|TRBV20-1|many
CSAVAGIAYEQYF
TGCAGTGCGGTAGCGGGAATCGCCTACGAGCAGTACTTC
>NA|TRBJ2-7|TRBV7-6|few
CASSKRESSYEQYF
TGTGCCAGCAGCAAACGAGAGAGCTCCTACGAGCAGTACTTC
>NA|TRBJ2-7|TRBV7-9|NA
CASSRNGWEQYF
TGTGCCAGCAGCAGAAATGGGTGGGAGCAGTACTTC
>NA|TRBJ2-6|TRBV24-1|many
CATSPTGKSGANVLTF
TGTGCCACCAGTCCGACAGGAAAATCTGGGGCCAACGTCCTGACTTTC
>NA|TRBJ2-7|TRBV6-6|many
CASSYSTPGQGEQYF
TGTGCCAGCAGTTACTCGACGCCAGGGCAGGGCGAGCAGTACTTC
>NA|TRBJ2-5|TRBV20-1|many
CSARPRRAETQYF
TGCAGTGCTCGGCCGAGGAGGGCAGAGACCCAGTACTTC
>TRBD2|TRBJ2-5|TRBV7-9|many
CASTLPRLAGIKETQYF
TGTGCCAGCACCCTCCCCCGGCTAGCGGGTATAAAAGAGACCCAGTACTTC
>NA|TRBJ2-2|TRBV19|NA
CASSLEGRVTGELFF
TGTGCCAGTAGTTTGGAGGGGCGCGTGACCGGGGAGCTGTTTTTT
>TRBD2|TRBJ2-7|TRBV2|NA
CASSDPASGSHEQYF
TGTGCCAGCAGTGATCCAGCTAGCGGGAGCCACGAGCAGTACTTC
>NA|TRBJ2-1|TRBV29-1|NA
CSVEHVWGSYNEQFF
TGCAGCGTTGAACACGTCTGGGGCTCCTACAATGAGCAGTTCTTC
>NA|TRBJ1-5|TRBV19|NA
CASSYSGRGGGNQPQHF
TGTGCCAGTAGTTATTCTGGAAGGGGAGGAGGCAATCAGCCCCAGCATTTT
>NA|TRBJ2-3|TRBV18|NA
CASSPRADTQYF
TGTGCCAGCTCACCAAGGGCAGATACGCAGTATTTT
>NA|TRBJ1-1|TRBV7-2|many
CASSLAYGTRDTEAFF
TGTGCCAGCAGCTTAGCTTATGGGACCAGGGACACTGAAGCTTTCTTT
>TRBD2|TRBJ2-5|TRBV19|many
CASSRLAGPQETQYF
TGTGCCAGTAGTCGTCTAGCGGGCCCCCAAGAGACCCAGTACTTC
>TRBD1|TRBJ1-1|TRBV19|many
CASSIAGGRTEAFF
TGTGCCAGTAGTATTGCAGGGGGAAGAACTGAAGCTTTCTTT
>TRBD2|TRBJ2-1|TRBV4-1|many
CASSQWAGGGNNEQFF
TGCGCCAGCAGCCAATGGGCGGGAGGCGGGAACAATGAGCAGTTCTTC
>NA|TRBJ1-1|TRBV6-5|NA
CASSYSPTEAFF
TGTGCCAGCAGTTACTCGCCCACTGAAGCTTTCTTT
>NA|TRBJ2-5|TRBV10-3|NA
CAISESALVETQYF
TGTGCCATCAGTGAGTCCGCCCTTGTGGAGACCCAGTACTTC
>NA|TRBJ1-1|TRBV7-3|once
CASRGTLNTEAFF
TGTGCCAGCAGGGGGACGTTGAACACTGAAGCTTTCTTT
>NA|TRBJ2-1|TRBV6-1|NA
CASSMISSYNEQFF
TGTGCCAGCAGTATGATTAGCTCCTACAATGAGCAGTTCTTC
>NA|TRBJ2-7|TRBV6-1|NA
CASSLRTVYEQYF
TGTGCCAGCAGTCTAAGGACAGTCTACGAGCAGTACTTC
>TRBD1|TRBJ1-3|TRBV13|few
CASSLLGNRGRSGNTIYF
TGTGCCAGCAGCTTATTGGGGAACAGGGGACGGTCTGGAAACACCATATATTTT
>TRBD2|TRBJ2-7|TRBV20-1|NA
CSANVGISSGFYEQYF
TGCAGTGCTAACGTTGGAATCTCTAGCGGGTTCTACGAGCAGTACTTC
>NA|TRBJ2-3|TRBV7-8|few
CASSPVGMADTQYF
TGTGCCAGCAGCCCAGTGGGGATGGCAGATACGCAGTATTTT
>NA|TRBJ2-7|TRBV6-6|many
CASSYPEGGLYEQYF
TGTGCCAGCAGTTACCCGGAGGGGGGGCTGTACGAGCAGTACTTC
>NA|TRBJ1-4|TRBV11-2|many
CASSFGSNEKLFF
TGTGCCAGCAGCTTCGGCAGCAATGAAAAACTGTTTTTT
>NA|TRBJ1-5|TRBV19|NA
CASGELSETQHF
TGTGCCAGTGGGGAGTTGAGTGAGACCCAGCATTTT
>TRBD2|TRBJ2-5|TRBV7-1|NA
CASSSGTGGAGLAGALGQETQYF
TGTGCCAGCAGCTCCGGGACAGGGGGCGCGGGACTAGCGGGGGCCCTAGGGCAGGAGACCCAGTACTTC
>TRBD2|TRBJ2-5|TRBV10-3|NA
CAAGGQRTSGRWKETQYF
TGTGCCGCCGGAGGACAGAGGACTAGCGGGAGGTGGAAAGAGACCCAGTACTTC
>NA|TRBJ2-7|TRBV28|few
CASSSGGLVASYEQYF
TGTGCCAGCAGTTCAGGCGGCTTGGTAGCCTCCTACGAGCAGTACTTC
>TRBD2|TRBJ2-5|TRBV29-1|few
CSVLSGSSPRETQYF
TGCAGCGTCCTTAGCGGGAGTAGCCCCCGAGAGACCCAGTACTTC
>NA|TRBJ1-5|TRBV19|NA
CASSETVNQPQHF
TGTGCCAGTAGTGAGACAGTCAATCAGCCCCAGCATTTT
>NA|TRBJ1-2|TRBV5-1|NA
CASSLVPGVDGYTF
TGCGCCAGCAGCTTGGTTCCCGGGGTGGACGGCTACACCTTC
>TRBD1|TRBJ2-2|TRBV7-2|many
CASSRDRGTGELFF
TGTGCCAGCAGCCGGGACAGGGGCACCGGGGAGCTGTTTTTT
>NA|TRBJ2-2|TRBV30|few
CAWRTDGPGELFF
TGTGCCTGGAGAACGGACGGTCCCGGGGAGCTGTTTTTT